The 23 T cell receptor beta chains given below trace back to one sample, sequenced in a study of tumor-infiltrating lymphocytes in primary liver carcinoma (dated by TCRdb to 2016 to 2017). Data came from an Illumina HiSeq 2500. Starting from about 550 ng total RNA, TCRbeta-specific cDNA was produced by reverse transcription with a constant-region primer and ProtoScript II reverse transcriptase. Three nested multiplex PCR rounds, following a slightly modified ARM-PCR procedure, were used to build the TCRbeta libraries. The first two PCR rounds used multiplex TRBV1-TRBV30 forward primers with a Cbeta reverse primer, each for approximately 11 cycles. TCRdb handled the public reads itself, with Q25 trimming in fastp and clone calling in MiXCR, and kept productive beta chains. Each CDR3 protein gets just one entry, which takes the most common genes and DNA from the rows behind it. The sample contains roughly 120,000 distinct CDR3 sequences, 64% of them found a single time. The biggest ten clones account for less than 10% of the sample.

Without any cell sorting, total RNA and DNA were extracted together from around 20-30 mg of bulk tissue using the AllPrep DNA/RNA mini kit. Sample: liver tumor tissue from sampling region 3. According to the study, the label for this sample's cell subset or site signals: tumor region T3, left-lateral pole. Receptors originate from a woman aged 60 to 75 with primary liver carcinoma and hepatitis B virus infection.

This chain connects TRBV6-5 to TRBJ2-1, with D possibly being TRBD1 (5 bases). The V gene lost 8 bases and the J gene lost 6 bases, with 23 bases spanning the gap. CDR3 size: 16 residues. Germline V CDR1 and CDR2: MNHEY, SVGAGI. The CDR3 here is CASRSTRIGVVNEQFF. The CDR3, as DNA: TGTGCCAGCCGAAGTACCAGGATAGGGGTCGTCAATGAGCAGTTCTTC.

This clonotype was detected ten times or more. The J gene is TRBJ2-1, the V gene TRBV4-1; D might be TRBD1 (5 bases). This CDR3 comprises 15 residues. V dropped 0 bases and J dropped 8 bases, with 14 bases sitting between them. Germline loops: CDR1 MGHRA, CDR2 YSYEKL. In nucleotides, the CDR3 is TGCGCCAGCAGCCAAGACCAGGGTGCTGGCTATGAGCAGTTCTTC. Amino acids: CASSQDQGAGYEQFF.

This rearrangement joins TRBV7-9 to TRBJ1-2; D is possibly TRBD1 (5 bases). Trimming took 1 base from V and 8 from J, leaving 17 bases between them. CDR3 length: 15 residues. CDR1 and CDR2 from the germline V gene are SEHNR and FQNEAQ (reference sequence). CDR3 bases: TGTGCCAGCAGCTTAGATGGGTCAGGGCGTGAAGGCTACACCTTC. Amino acid sequence: CASSLDGSGREGYTF.

This clonotype was observed many times. V is TRBV28 and J is TRBJ2-1; 7 bases are shared with TRBD2. Germline V gives CDR1 MDHEN, CDR2 SYDVKM. This CDR3 is built from 14 residues. V lost 6 bases to trimming and J lost 2 bases; unmatched junction nucleotides: 4. In DNA form, the CDR3 reads TGTGCCAGCAGACCCAGCGGGACCTACAATGAGCAGTTCTTC. Translation gives CASRPSGTYNEQFF.

This clonotype was observed at least ten times. The rearrangement uses TRBV6-1 and TRBJ2-1; 9 bases fit TRBD2. CDR1 is MNHNS and CDR2 is SASEGT in the germline V gene. The CDR3 length is 15 residues. Trimming took 5 bases from V and 7 from J; bases not matched to a gene: 9. The CDR3, as DNA: TGTGCCAGCAGTATCTTAGCGGGAGTAATGAATGAGCAGTTCTTC. Translated: CASSILAGVMNEQFF.

This clonotype was detected a few times. The V and J genes are TRBV6-1 and TRBJ1-2, with D hard to call. The CDR3 totals 15 residues. V was trimmed by 4 bases and J by 4 bases, leaving 16 bases between them. Germline assignment: CDR1 MNHNS and CDR2 SASEGT. CDR3 region: CASSGGPGRTYGYTF. The DNA for the CDR3 is TGTGCCAGCAGTGGCGGCCCCGGGCGGACCTATGGCTACACCTTC.

A remark on this clonotype: The junction differs from germline at one of its ends, possibly a read error. The J gene is TRBJ2-7, the V gene TRBV11-2, with D tentatively TRBD1 (5 bases). Germline CDR1 and CDR2: SGHAT and FQNNGV. CDR3 length: 12 amino acids. CDR3 nucleotides: TGTACCAGCAGCTTGGGGCTGGGTGAGCAGTACTTC. It translates to CTSSLGLGEQYF.

This clonotype was recorded a few times. The V call is TRBV28, the J call TRBJ2-7; 8 bases agree with TRBD2. V was clipped by 4 bases and J by 3 bases; unmatched bases: 14. Looked up from germline, CDR1 is MDHEN and CDR2 is SYDVKM. CDR3 length equals 17 residues. In DNA, the CDR3 is TGTGCCAGCAGTTATCCTCCGCGGGAGGAGGTTAGCTACGAGCAGTACTTC. It is translated as CASSYPPREEVSYEQYF.

The chain uses TRBV6-1 and TRBJ2-7; D is possibly TRBD2 (5 bases). The CDR3 length is 13 residues. Germline lookup yields CDR1 MNHNS and CDR2 SASEGT. V was shortened by 7 bases and J by 3 bases, with 13 bases between the two germline ends. This CDR3 is CASNRGGYYEQYF. The CDR3 bases are TGTGCCAGCAATCGAGGAGGTTACTACGAGCAGTACTTC.

V and J are TRBV6-2 or TRBV6-3 and TRBJ2-3; TRBD1 or TRBD2 may be the D gene (5 bases each). V lost 8 bases and J lost 0, with 12 bases in between. Per germline, CDR1 MNHEY and CDR2 SVGEGT. CDR3 length: 14 residues. The CDR3 DNA sequence: TGTGCCAGCTGTTCCGGGGCCAGCACAGATACGCAGTATTTT. Its protein product is CASCSGASTDTQYF.

Note on this clonotype: It is likely a read error, because the conserved phenylalanine at the end of the CDR3 is missing. This chain connects TRBV29-1 to TRBJ2-2, with TRBD2 identical over 13 bases. Germline CDR1 SQVTM, CDR2 ANQGSEA. The CDR3 length is 16 residues. DNA for the CDR3: TGCAGCGTCCCCGGGACTAGCGGGGCTAACATCGGGGAGCTGTTTTCT. As protein: CSVPGTSGANIGELFS.

This clonotype was seen a single time. V gene TRBV29-1 combines with J gene TRBJ1-5; D ambiguous. The tail of the sequence fits TRBJ2-3 better, so the J call may be wrong. This CDR3 comprises 13 residues. The germline V gene encodes CDR1 SQVTM and CDR2 ANQGSEA. This CDR3 is CSVHWGDGQPQYF. CDR3 nucleotides: TGCAGCGTCCATTGGGGTGATGGTCAGCCCCAGTATTTT.

V gene TRBV6-6 combines with J gene TRBJ2-4; perhaps TRBD2 as D (5 bases). Germline assignment: CDR1 MNHNY and CDR2 SVGAGI (reference sequence). The CDR3 is made up of 14 amino acids. Trimming left V 5 bases short and J 8 bases short, with 16 bases between. The CDR3 sequence is CASSNTGVSDIQYF. The CDR3 nucleotides are TGTGCCAGCAGTAACACCGGGGTATCGGACATTCAGTACTTC.

A remark on this clonotype: Because it lacks the conserved phenylalanine or tryptophan at the end, this CDR3 is likely a read error. The DNA is omitted, as the CDR3 cannot be located on it reliably, and the CDR3 follows TCRdb's listing. The chain combines TRBV7-9 with TRBJ2-2; the table assigns TRBD2, which was not confirmed against the DNA. Ends included, the CDR3 has 15 residues. From germline, CDR1 is SEHNR and CDR2 FQNEAQ (reference sequence). This CDR3 reads CASSLYAGSTGELFY.

With respect to this clonotype: A clone one base away is much larger, so this may be a read error. The rearrangement links TRBV5-5 to TRBJ2-1; D tentatively reads TRBD1 or TRBD2 (6 bases each). The CDR3 spans 14 residues. Trimming left V 4 bases short and J 9 bases short, with 17 bases between. Germline V gene data show CDR1 as SGHKS and CDR2 as YYEKEE (reference sequence). DNA for the CDR3: TGTGCCAGCAGCGCCGGGGGCTCGTTGAGTGAGCAGTTCTTC. Protein sequence: CASSAGGSLSEQFF. Drawing the rest from reference TRBV5-5 and TRBJ2-1, the complete variable domain is DAGVTQSPTHLIKTRGQQVTLRCSPISGHKSVSWYQQVLGQGPQFIFQYYEKEERGRGNFPDRFSARQFPNYSSELNVNALLLGDSALYLCASSAGGSLSEQFFGPGTRLTVL.

A word on this clonotype: This may be a read error: a much more frequent sequence differs by one nucleotide. The genes are TRBV6-5 and TRBJ2-1; perhaps TRBD2 as D (5 bases). V shed 5 bases and J shed 7 bases, with 15 bases lying between them. From germline, CDR1 is MNHEY and CDR2 SVGAGI. The CDR3 is made up of 14 amino acids. The CDR3 sequence: CASSRGCGSNEQFF. CDR3 sequence (DNA): TGTGCCAGCAGTCGGGGTTGCGGTTCGAATGAGCAGTTCTTC.

This clonotype was seen once. A junction end diverges from the germline sequence, so it may reflect a read error. The genes are TRBV11-1 and TRBJ2-3; D may be TRBD1 (5 bases). The CDR3 extends over 14 amino acids. Germline CDR1 is SGHAT and CDR2 is FQDESV (reference sequence). The CDR3 is CASSHRTGADTQFF. DNA of the CDR3: TGTGCCAGCAGCCATCGAACAGGCGCAGATACGCAGTTTTTT. The full variable domain, with the rest looked up from reference TRBV11-1 and TRBJ2-3, is EAEVAQSPRYKITEKSQAVAFWCDPISGHATLYWYRQILGQGPELLVQFQDESVVDDSQLPKDRFSAERLKGVDSTLKIQPAELGDSAMYLCASSHRTGADTQFFGPGTRLTVL.

Of note for this clonotype: Germline is not matched at one junction end, which may reflect a read error. V is TRBV11-2 and J is TRBJ2-3; perhaps TRBD2 as D (6 bases). Germline V CDR1 and CDR2: SGHAT, FQNNGV. The CDR3 loop spans 19 amino acids. The CDR3 bases are TGTGCCAGCAGCCCCGAGAGTGGGGGAGATAGCGGCCGCACAGATACGCAGTACTTT. As protein: CASSPESGGDSGRTDTQYF.

This clonotype came up a few times. This could be a read error, since a much larger clone is one nucleotide away. V is TRBV6-1 and J is TRBJ2-6, with a weak D call TRBD1 (5 bases). CDR1 is MNHNS, CDR2 SASEGT, per germline. Trimming removed 4 bases from V and 2 bases from J, with 15 bases in between. CDR3 length: 17 amino acids. CDR3 coding DNA: TGTGCCAGCAGTGGGGGCTCGCGAGACGCTGGGGCCAACGTCCTGACTTTC. This translates into CASSGGSRDAGANVLTF.

Worth noting for this clonotype: Given a much more abundant clone one base away, this may be a read error. This chain connects TRBV10-1 to TRBJ2-3; TRBD2 might be the D (6 bases). This CDR3 is built from 15 residues. Looked up from germline, CDR1 is WNHNN and CDR2 is SYGVQD (reference sequence). The CDR3 region is CASSGSGSKTDTRYF. The CDR3 bases are TGCGCCAGCAGTGGTTCCGGGAGTAAGACAGATACGCGGTATTTT.

This clonotype was recorded at least ten times. This chain links TRBV11-2 with TRBJ2-1, with TRBD2 identical over 15 bases. The CDR3 is made up of 19 amino acids. Germline CDR1 is SGHAT and CDR2 is FQNNGV. With 4 bases clipped from V and 1 base from J, the junction kept 8 bases outside the gene matches. The CDR3 sequence is CASSSSGTSGGTSYNEQFF. CDR3 nucleotide sequence: TGTGCCAGCAGCTCCTCCGGGACTAGCGGGGGGACTTCCTACAATGAGCAGTTCTTC.

In the case of this clonotype: Without the conserved terminal phenylalanine or tryptophan, this CDR3 likely stems from a read error. The rearrangement uses TRBV24-1 and TRBJ1-2; D is possibly TRBD1 (5 bases). The CDR3 length is 13 residues. CDR1 is KGHDR, CDR2 SFDVKD, per germline. The V and J ends lost 3 bases and 7 bases respectively, with 11 bases between them. The CDR3 DNA reads as TGTGCCACCAGTGATGCAGGGTGGGCTGGCTACACCCTC. Translating gives CATSDAGWAGYTL.

Comment on this clonotype: At one end, the junction sequence differs from germline, possibly due to a read error. The chain links TRBV11-1 to TRBJ2-5, with D hard to call. There are 16 residues in the CDR3. Germline lookup yields CDR1 SGHAT and CDR2 FQDESV (reference sequence). The CDR3 DNA reads as TGTGCCAGCGGCTTTCTCGGCCCTGGACCTCAGGAGACCCAGTACTTC. The encoded protein is CASGFLGPGPQETQYF.